The 2 T cell receptor beta chains reported below all come from one sample, sequenced in a study of cytomegalovirus exposure and HLA in healthy donors. Primers for the PCR totalled 60 Vbeta and 13 Jbeta. Data came from immunoSEQ multiplex PCR; TCRdb stores just in-frame clones and leaves some out. Of nearly 110,000 clones in the sample, 60% to 80% were seen once. The sequencing input was PBMCs. The receptor source for this set is a boy between 10 and 17 years old in good health and CMV-seronegative.

This chain connects TRBV28 to TRBJ2-7; 8 bases are shared with TRBD1. Germline V gene data show CDR1 as MDHEN and CDR2 as SYDVKM. This CDR3 region has 13 residues. V lost 10 bases, J lost 6 bases, and 11 bases stayed unmatched. The CDR3 sequence is CATQAQGAIEQYF. CDR3 DNA: TGTGCCACCCAGGCCCAGGGGGCGATCGAGCAGTACTTC. Combining the CDR3 with reference TRBV28 and TRBJ2-7 gives the whole variable domain DVKVTQSSRYLVKRTGEKVFLECVQDMDHENMFWYRQDPGLGLRLIYFSYDVKMKEKGDIPEGYSVSREKKERFSLILESASTNQTSMYLCATQAQGAIEQYFGPGTRLTVT.

V and J are TRBV4-1 and TRBJ1-3; D unresolved. The V end lost 3 bases, the J end lost 1 base, and 13 bases lay between the germline ends. The length of the CDR3 is 16 residues. From germline, CDR1 is MGHRA and CDR2 YSYEKL. CDR3 sequence: CASSHPLERSGNTIYF. The CDR3 region has the DNA TGCGCCAGCAGCCATCCCCTAGAGAGATCTGGAAACACCATATATTTT.